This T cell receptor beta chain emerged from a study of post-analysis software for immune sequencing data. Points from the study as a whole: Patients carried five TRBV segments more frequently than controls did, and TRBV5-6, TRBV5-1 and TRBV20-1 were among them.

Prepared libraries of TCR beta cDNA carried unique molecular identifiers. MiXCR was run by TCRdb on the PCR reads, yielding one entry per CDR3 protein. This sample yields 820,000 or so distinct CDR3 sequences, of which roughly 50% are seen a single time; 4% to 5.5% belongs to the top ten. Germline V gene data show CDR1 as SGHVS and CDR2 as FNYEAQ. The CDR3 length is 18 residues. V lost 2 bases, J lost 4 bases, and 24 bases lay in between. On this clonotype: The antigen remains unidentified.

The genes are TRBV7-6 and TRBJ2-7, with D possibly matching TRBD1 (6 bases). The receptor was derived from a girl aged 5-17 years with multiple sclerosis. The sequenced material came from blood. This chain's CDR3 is CASSLWRFNPEGVYEQYF. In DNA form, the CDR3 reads TGTGCCAGCAGCTTATGGCGATTTAACCCTGAGGGGGTATACGAGCAGTACTTC.